The present entry profiles one T cell receptor (beta chain) with its context. Its antigen is still unknown. This sample is part of a study of OX40 agonist ivuxolimab in advanced cancers. Study-level background: While on treatment, patients had intravenous ivuxolimab at 0.01 to 10 mg/kg every 2 weeks. Participants, approximately 81% male, averaged 60 years of age, ranging from 23 to 79.

The CDR3 contains 15 residues. CDR1 SGHKS and CDR2 YYEKEE come from the germline V gene (reference sequence). V dropped 4 bases and J dropped 2 bases, with 10 bases sitting between them. Study-wide results and limits: CD8+ T cells averaged more expanded clones than CD4+. There were also nonresponders showing low normalized T-cell clonal expansion.

Sequencing used immunoSEQ multiplex PCR; TCRdb keeps in-frame clones, though not all of them. The table shows tens of thousands of clones, with 70% to 85% occurring only once. V is TRBV5-5 and J is TRBJ2-6; D remains ambiguous. This receptor was obtained from an adult with an advanced solid tumor such as melanoma, head and neck, liver or kidney cancer. The sequencing here drew on CD4+ or CD8+ T cells sorted from blood, taken in a trial of the OX40 agonist ivuxolimab. As DNA, the CDR3 is TGTGCCAGCAGCATTTCAGGTACTGGGGCCAACGTCCTGACTTTC. This translates into CASSISGTGANVLTF. Drawing the rest from reference TRBV5-5 and TRBJ2-6, the complete variable domain is DAGVTQSPTHLIKTRGQQVTLRCSPISGHKSVSWYQQVLGQGPQFIFQYYEKEERGRGNFPDRFSARQFPNYSSELNVNALLLGDSALYLCASSISGTGANVLTFGAGSRLTVL.